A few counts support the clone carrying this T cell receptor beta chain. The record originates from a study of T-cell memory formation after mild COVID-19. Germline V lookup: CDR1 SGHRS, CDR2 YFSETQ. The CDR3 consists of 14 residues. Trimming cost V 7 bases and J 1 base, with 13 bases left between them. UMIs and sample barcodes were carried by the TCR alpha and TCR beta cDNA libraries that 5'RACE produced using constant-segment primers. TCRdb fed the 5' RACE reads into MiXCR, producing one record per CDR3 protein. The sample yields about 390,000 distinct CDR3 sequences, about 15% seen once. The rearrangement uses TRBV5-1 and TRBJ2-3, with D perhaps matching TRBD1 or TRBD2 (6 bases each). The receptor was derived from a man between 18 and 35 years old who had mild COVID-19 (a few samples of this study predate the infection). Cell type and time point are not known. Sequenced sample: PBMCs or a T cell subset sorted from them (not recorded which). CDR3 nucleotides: TGCGCCAGCTTGCTTGGGGGGCGCACAGATACGCAGTATTTT. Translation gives CASLLGGRTDTQYF.